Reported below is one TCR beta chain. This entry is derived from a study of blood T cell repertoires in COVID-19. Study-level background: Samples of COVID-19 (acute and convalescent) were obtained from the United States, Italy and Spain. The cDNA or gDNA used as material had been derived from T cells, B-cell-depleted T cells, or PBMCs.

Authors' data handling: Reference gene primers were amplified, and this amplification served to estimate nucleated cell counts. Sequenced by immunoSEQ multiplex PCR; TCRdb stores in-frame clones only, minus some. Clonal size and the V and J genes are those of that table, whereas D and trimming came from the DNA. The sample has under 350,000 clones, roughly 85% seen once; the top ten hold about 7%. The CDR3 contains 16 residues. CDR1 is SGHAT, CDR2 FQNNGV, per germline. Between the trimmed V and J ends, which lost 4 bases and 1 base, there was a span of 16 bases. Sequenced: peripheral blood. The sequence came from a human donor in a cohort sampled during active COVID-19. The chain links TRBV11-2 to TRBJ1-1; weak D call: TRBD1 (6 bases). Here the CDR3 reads CASSSFTGPQNTEAFF. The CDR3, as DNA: TGTGCCAGCAGCTCCTTCACAGGGCCCCAGAACACTGAAGCTTTCTTT.